This T cell receptor (beta chain) is from a study of T cell responses to AZD1222 COVID-19 vaccine (dated by TCRdb to the early 2020s). About the investigation overall: A total of under 250 trial participants underwent TCR sequencing, of whom some 200 had received two doses of AZD1222 and some 26 had received two doses of the MenACWY control vaccine. Trial participants were enrolled by age into 18-55, 56-69 and 70-plus year subgroups, with around 150, 28 and 57 TCR-sequenced participants respectively. On the study overall, not on this receptor specifically: Vaccine-associated CD4 TCRs spanned the whole spike protein, with dominant responses in regions 160-218 and 743-854. In the small 56-69-year group, the increase in depth fell short of significance, most likely because of low power. Reportedly, almost half of the unique spike-specific TCRs recognized epitopes lying outside the regions that are mutated in the B.1.351 and B.1.1.7 variants. After two AZD1222 doses, spike-specific TCR breadth and depth were significantly higher than at day 0 and than in MenACWY recipients. Because no samples from the day 14 peak response were available, repertoires could be characterized only after the peak T cell response. Most participants were white British and females outnumbered males, and the authors suggested that clonal diversity may have been underestimated. Conclusions about previously exposed vaccinees are limited because only a handful of AZD1222 recipients were SARS-CoV-2 seropositive at baseline.

As regards this clone: It lacks a known antigen. One base away there is no much larger clone; base qualities are not given.

The CDR3 regions of human TCRbeta chains were subjected to immunosequencing. The paper's processing steps were these. Repertoire TCRs were checked for matches against a reference library of SARS-CoV-2-specific TCRs that had been generated using the MIRA antigen-specificity platform. Breadth was defined as the fraction of unique TCRs that were SARS-CoV-2-associated, and depth was defined as the fraction of total T cells that were SARS-CoV-2-associated. Using the MIRA data, every spike-specific TCR was mapped to the spike region that the TCR reacted to and assigned to either a CD4 or a CD8 class. Log10-transformed breadth and depth values were compared by one-way ANOVA with Sidak's multiple comparisons tests. TCRdb's version of the immuneACCESS table is confined to in-frame rearrangements and falls short of the full clone set. An unresolved V gene accounts for under half of the shortfall where checked; the remainder is of unknown origin. The V and J calls and the clone size are those of that table, but D and trimming were determined from the DNA. In all, the sample holds more than 95,000 clones, and around 89% of those were seen once. The top ten hold roughly 6.9% of the sample.

Measured from the cysteine to the phenylalanine, the CDR3 is 14 residues long. Only CDR3 DNA is held: 42 bases, read in frame from base 1. Trimming at the junction amounts to 2 bases on V and 1 base on J, and the germline ends lie 9 bases apart. Reading the germline V gene gives CDR1 SGHRS and CDR2 YFSETQ. This specimen's time point label, interpreted: about 28 days (+/-7) after the second vaccine dose. AZD1222 recipients with second doses at about 4 weeks or about 12 weeks were pooled, because spike-specific TCR depth and breadth did not differ between schedules. The vaccinee samples were drawn from two UK trials, COV001 and COV002, one of which was a single-blind randomized controlled phase 2/3 trial testing AZD1222 (ChAdOx1 nCoV-19) in healthy adults. For TCRbeta chain sequencing, PBMC samples from trial participants were taken at day 0 and at day 28 after the second dose.

The clonotype originates from an adult who received the AZD1222 COVID-19 vaccine. The sequences come from peripheral blood, collected 28 days after the second AZD1222 dose. Recombination linked TRBV5-1 to TRBJ1-1; a weak D assignment points to TRBD1 (5 bases agree). Here the CDR3 is given as CASSFARANTEAFF. The nucleotide sequence reads TGCGCCAGCAGCTTTGCCAGGGCGAACACTGAAGCTTTCTTT.